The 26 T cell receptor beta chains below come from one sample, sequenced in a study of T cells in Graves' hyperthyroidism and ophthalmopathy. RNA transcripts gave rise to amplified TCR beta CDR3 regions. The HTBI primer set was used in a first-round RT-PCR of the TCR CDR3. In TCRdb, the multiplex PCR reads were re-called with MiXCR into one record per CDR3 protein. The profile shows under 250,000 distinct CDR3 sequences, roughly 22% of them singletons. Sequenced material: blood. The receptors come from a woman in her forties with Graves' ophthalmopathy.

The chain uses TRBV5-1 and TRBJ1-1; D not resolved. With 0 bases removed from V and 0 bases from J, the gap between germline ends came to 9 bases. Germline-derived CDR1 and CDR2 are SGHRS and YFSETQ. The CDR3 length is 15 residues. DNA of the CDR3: TGCGCCAGCAGCTTGGGCACCTGGATGAACACTGAAGCTTTCTTT. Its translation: CASSLGTWMNTEAFF.

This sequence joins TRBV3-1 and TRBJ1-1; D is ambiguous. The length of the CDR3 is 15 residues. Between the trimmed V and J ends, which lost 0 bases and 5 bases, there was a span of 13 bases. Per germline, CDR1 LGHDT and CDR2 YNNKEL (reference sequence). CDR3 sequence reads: CASSQEGRYNTEAFF. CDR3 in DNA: TGTGCCAGCAGCCAAGAAGGCAGGTATAATACTGAAGCTTTCTTT. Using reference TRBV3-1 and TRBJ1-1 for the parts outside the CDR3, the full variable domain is DTAVSQTPKYLVTQMGNDKSIKCEQNLGHDTMYWYKQDSKKFLKIMFSYNNKELIINETVPNRFSPKSPDKAHLNLHINSLELGDSAVYFCASSQEGRYNTEAFFGQGTRLTVV.

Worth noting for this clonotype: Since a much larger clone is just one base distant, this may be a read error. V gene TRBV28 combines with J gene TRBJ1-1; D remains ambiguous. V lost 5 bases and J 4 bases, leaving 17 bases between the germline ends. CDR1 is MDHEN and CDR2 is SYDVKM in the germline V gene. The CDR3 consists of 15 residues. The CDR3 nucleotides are TGTGCCAGCAGTCTACCCTCCTTGGTCCGCACTGAAGCTTTCTTT. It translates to CASSLPSLVRTEAFF.

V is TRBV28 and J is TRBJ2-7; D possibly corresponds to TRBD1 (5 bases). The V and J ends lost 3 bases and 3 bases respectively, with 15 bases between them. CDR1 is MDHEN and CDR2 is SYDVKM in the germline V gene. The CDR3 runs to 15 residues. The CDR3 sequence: CASSFAHQGRYEQYF. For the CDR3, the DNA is TGTGCCAGCAGTTTTGCCCACCAGGGTCGCTACGAGCAGTACTTC.

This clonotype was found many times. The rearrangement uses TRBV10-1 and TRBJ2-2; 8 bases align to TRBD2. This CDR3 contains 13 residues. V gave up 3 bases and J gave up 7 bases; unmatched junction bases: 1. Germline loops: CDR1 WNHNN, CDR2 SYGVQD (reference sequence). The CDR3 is CASSEREGGELFF. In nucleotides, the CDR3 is TGCGCCAGCAGTGAACGGGAGGGCGGGGAGCTGTTTTTT.

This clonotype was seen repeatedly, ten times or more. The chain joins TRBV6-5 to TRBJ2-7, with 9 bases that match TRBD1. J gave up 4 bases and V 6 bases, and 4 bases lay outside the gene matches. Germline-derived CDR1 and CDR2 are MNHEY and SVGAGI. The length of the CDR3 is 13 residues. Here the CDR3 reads CASSSGQGYEQYF. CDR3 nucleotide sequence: TGTGCCAGCAGCTCGGGACAGGGATACGAGCAGTACTTC.

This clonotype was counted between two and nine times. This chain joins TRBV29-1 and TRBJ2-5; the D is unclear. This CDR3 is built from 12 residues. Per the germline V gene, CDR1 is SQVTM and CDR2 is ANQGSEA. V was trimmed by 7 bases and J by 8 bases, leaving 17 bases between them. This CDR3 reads CSARVESPTQYF. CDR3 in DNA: TGCAGCGCCCGAGTTGAGTCTCCTACCCAGTACTTC.

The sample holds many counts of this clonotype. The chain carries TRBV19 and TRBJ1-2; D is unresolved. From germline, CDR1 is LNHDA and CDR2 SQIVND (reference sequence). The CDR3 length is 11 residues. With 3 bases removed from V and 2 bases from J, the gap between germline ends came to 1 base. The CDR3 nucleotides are TGTGCCAGTAGTATCAACTATGGCTACACCTTC. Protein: CASSINYGYTF. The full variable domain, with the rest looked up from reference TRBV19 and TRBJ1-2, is DGGITQSPKYLFRKEGQNVTLSCEQNLNHDAMYWYRQDPGQGLRLIYYSQIVNDFQKGDIAEGYSVSREKKESFPLTVTSAQKNPTAFYLCASSINYGYTFGSGTRLTVV.

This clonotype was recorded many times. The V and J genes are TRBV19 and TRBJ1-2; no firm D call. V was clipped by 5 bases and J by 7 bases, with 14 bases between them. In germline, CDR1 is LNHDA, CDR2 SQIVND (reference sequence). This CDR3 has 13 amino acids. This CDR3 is CASSPDGVTGYTF. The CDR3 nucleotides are TGTGCCAGTAGTCCGGACGGGGTGACTGGCTACACCTTC.

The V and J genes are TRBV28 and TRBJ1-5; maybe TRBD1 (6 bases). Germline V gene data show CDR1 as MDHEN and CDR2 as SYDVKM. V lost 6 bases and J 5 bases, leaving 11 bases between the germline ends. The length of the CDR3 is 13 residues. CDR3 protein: CASRDSSYQPQHF. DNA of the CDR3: TGTGCCAGCAGGGACAGTTCCTATCAGCCCCAGCATTTT. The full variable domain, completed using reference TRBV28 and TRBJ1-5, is DVKVTQSSRYLVKRTGEKVFLECVQDMDHENMFWYRQDPGLGLRLIYFSYDVKMKEKGDIPEGYSVSREKKERFSLILESASTNQTSMYLCASRDSSYQPQHFGDGTRLSIL.

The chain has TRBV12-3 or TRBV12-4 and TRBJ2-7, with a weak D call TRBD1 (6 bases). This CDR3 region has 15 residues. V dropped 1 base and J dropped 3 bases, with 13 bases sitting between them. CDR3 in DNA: TGTGCCAGCAGTTTAGTCAGGGGCGGAAACTACGAGCAGTACTTC. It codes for CASSLVRGGNYEQYF.

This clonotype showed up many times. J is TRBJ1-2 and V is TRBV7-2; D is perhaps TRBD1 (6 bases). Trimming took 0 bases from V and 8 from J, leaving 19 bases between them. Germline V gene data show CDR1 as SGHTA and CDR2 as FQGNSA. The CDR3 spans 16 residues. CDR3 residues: CASSLAGAGQGGGYTF. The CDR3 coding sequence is TGTGCCAGCAGCTTAGCGGGCGCAGGACAAGGGGGAGGCTACACCTTC.

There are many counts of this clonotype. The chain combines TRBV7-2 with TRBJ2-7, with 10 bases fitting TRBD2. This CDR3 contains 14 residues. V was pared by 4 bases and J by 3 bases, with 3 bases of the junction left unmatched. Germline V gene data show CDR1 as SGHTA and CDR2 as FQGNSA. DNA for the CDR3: TGTGCCAGCAGCTCATTAGCGGGAGGCTACGAGCAGTACTTC. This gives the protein CASSSLAGGYEQYF.

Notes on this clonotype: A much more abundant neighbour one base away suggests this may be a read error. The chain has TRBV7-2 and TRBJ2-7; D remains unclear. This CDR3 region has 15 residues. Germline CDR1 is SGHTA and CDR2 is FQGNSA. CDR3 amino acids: CAISLVPDGSYEQYF. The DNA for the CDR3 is TGTGCCATCAGCTTAGTACCCGATGGCTCCTACGAGCAGTACTTC.

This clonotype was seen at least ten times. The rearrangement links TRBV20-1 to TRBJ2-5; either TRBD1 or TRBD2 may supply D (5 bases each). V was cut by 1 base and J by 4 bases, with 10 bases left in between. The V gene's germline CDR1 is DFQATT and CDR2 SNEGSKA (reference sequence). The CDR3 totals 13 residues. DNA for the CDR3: TGCAGTGCTAGAGGGGGACGGGGAGAGACCCAGTACTTC. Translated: CSARGGRGETQYF.

CDR3 nucleotide sequence: TGTGCCAGCAGTACCAGACCGAGCGGGAACGAGCAGTACTTC. It specifies CASSTRPSGNEQYF. The chain is built from TRBV12-3 or TRBV12-4 and TRBJ2-7, with 7 bases aligning to TRBD2. There are 14 residues in the CDR3. Trimming removed 5 bases from V and 5 bases from J; junction bases left unmatched: 9.

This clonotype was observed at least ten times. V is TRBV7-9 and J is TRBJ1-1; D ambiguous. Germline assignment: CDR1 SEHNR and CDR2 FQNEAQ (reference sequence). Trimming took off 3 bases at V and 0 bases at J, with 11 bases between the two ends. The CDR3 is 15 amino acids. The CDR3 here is CASSFGRNMNTEAFF. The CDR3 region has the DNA TGTGCCAGCAGCTTCGGAAGGAACATGAACACTGAAGCTTTCTTT.

CDR3 DNA sequence: TGCGCCAGCAGCCCCAGACAGGTTCACACCGGGGAGCTGTTTTTT. This gives the protein CASSPRQVHTGELFF. The chain carries TRBV4-1 and TRBJ2-2, with D possibly matching TRBD1 (6 bases). The CDR3 sequence is 15 residues long. V was shortened by 4 bases and J by 3 bases, with 12 bases between the two germline ends. Germline values: CDR1 MGHRA, CDR2 YSYEKL.

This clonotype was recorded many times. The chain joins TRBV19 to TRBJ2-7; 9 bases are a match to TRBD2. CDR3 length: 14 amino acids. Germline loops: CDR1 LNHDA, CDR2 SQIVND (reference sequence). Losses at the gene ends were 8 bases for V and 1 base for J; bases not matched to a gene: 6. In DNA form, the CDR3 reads TGTGCCAGTCGGCGGCTAGCGGGATCCTACGAGCAGTACTTC. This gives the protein CASRRLAGSYEQYF.

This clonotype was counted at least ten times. The CDR3 DNA follows: TGTGCCAGCAGTTTCTTATCCGGGACATATGAAGAGACCCAGTACTTC. Translation gives CASSFLSGTYEETQYF. V usage is TRBV6-2 or TRBV6-3 and J usage is TRBJ2-5; D is possibly TRBD1 (6 bases). The germline gives CDR1 MNHEY, CDR2 SVGEGT. Trimming cost V 4 bases and J 3 bases, with 18 bases left between them. The CDR3 has 16 amino acids.

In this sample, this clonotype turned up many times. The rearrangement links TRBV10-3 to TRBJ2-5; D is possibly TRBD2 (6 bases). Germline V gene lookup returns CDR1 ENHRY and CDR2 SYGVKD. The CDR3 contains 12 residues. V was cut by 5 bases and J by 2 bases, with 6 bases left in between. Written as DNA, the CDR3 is TGTGCCATCAGTCGGGGGCAAGAGACCCAGTACTTC. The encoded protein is CAISRGQETQYF.

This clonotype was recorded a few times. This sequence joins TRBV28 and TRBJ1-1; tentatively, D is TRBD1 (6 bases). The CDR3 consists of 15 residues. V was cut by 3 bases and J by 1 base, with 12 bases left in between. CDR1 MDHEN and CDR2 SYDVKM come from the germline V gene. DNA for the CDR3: TGTGCCAGCAGTTTTGACGGGGGCGGGAACACTGAAGCTTTCTTT. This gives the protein CASSFDGGGNTEAFF.

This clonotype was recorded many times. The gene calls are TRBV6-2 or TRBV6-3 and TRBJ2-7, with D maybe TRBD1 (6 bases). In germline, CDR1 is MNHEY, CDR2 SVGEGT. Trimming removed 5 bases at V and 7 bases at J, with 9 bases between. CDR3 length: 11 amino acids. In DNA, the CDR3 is TGTGCCAGCAGTCGTGACAGGGAGCAGTACTTC. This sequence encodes CASSRDREQYF.

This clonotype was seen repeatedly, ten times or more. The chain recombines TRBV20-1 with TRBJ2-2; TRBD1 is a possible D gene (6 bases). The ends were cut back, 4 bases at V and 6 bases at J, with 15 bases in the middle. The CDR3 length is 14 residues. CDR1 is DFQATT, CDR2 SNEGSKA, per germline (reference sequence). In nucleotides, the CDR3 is TGCAGTGCTATAAGTAGGGGGATAGCCGGGGAGCTGTTTTTT. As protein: CSAISRGIAGELFF.

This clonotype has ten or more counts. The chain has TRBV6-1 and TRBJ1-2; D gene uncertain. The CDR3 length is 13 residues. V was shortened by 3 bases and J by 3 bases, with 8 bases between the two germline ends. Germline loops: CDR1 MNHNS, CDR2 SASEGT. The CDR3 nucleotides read TGTGCCAGCAGTGAGGAGGCTGACTATGGCTACACCTTC. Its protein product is CASSEEADYGYTF.

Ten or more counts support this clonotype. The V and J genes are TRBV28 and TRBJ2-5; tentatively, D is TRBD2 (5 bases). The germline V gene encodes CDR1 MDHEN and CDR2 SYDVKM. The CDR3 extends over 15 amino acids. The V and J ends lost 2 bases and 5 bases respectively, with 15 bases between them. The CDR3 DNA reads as TGTGCCAGCAGTTTACCCCCAGGACTGAGGGAGACCCAGTACTTC. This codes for CASSLPPGLRETQYF.